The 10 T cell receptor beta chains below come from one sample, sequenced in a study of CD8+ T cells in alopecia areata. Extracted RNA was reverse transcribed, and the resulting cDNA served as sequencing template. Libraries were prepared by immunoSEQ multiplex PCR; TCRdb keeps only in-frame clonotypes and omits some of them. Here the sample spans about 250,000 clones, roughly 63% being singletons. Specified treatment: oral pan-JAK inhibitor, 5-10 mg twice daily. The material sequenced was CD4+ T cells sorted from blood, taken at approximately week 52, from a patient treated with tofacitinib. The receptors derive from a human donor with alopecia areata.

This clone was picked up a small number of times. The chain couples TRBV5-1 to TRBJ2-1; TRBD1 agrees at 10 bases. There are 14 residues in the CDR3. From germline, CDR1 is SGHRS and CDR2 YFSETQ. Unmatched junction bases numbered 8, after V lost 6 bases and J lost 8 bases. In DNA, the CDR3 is TGCGCCAGCACACCGGGACAGGGGTCCGATGAGCAGTTCTTC. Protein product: CASTPGQGSDEQFF. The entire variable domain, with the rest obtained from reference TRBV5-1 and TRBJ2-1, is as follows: KAGVTQTPRYLIKTRGQQVTLSCSPISGHRSVSWYQQTPGQGLQFLFEYFSETQRNKGNFPGRFSGRQFSNSRSEMNVSTLELGDSALYLCASTPGQGSDEQFFGPGTRLTVL.

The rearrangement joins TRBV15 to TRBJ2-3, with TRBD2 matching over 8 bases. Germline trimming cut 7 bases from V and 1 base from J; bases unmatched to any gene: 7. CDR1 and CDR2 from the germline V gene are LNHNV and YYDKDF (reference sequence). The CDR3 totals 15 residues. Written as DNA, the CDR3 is TGTGCCACCACCTCGAGAGCGGGGGGCACAGATACGCAGTATTTT. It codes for CATTSRAGGTDTQYF.

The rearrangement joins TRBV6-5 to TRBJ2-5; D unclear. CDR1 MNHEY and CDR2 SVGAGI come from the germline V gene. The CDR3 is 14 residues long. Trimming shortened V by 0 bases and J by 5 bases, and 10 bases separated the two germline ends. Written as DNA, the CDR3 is TGTGCCAGCAGTTACTCCCCAGGTCCTGAGACCCAGTACTTC. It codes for CASSYSPGPETQYF.

The DNA for the CDR3 is TGTGCCAGCAGTGTTGTAGCGGGGGGTCCTACGGGCAGTTACTTC. It is translated as CASSVVAGGPTGSYF. The chain is built from TRBV2 and TRBJ2-7, with TRBD2 matching over 10 bases. The CDR3 consists of 15 residues. The V and J ends lost 4 bases and 13 bases, in that order; junction bases with no gene match: 16. Germline values: CDR1 SNHLY, CDR2 FYNNEI.

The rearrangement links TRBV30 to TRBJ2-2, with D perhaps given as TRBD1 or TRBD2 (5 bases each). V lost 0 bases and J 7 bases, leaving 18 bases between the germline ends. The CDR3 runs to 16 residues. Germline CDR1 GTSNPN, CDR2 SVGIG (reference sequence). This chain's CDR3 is CAWSVFGVQDGGELFF. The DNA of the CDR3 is TGTGCCTGGAGTGTATTCGGGGTACAGGATGGCGGGGAGCTGTTTTTT.

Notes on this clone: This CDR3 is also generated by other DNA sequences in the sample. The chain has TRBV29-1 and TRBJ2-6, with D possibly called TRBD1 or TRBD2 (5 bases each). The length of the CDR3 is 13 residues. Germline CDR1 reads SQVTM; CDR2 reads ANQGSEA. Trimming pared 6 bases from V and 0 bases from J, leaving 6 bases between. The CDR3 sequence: CSVRGSGANVLTF. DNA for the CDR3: TGCAGCGTGAGGGGCTCTGGGGCCAACGTCCTGACTTTC.

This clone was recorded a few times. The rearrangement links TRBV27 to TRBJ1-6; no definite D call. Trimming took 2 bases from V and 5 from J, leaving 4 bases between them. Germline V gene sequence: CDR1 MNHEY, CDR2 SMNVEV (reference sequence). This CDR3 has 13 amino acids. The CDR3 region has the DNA TGTGCCAGCAGTTTAGGACATAATTCACCCCTCCACTTT. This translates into CASSLGHNSPLHF.

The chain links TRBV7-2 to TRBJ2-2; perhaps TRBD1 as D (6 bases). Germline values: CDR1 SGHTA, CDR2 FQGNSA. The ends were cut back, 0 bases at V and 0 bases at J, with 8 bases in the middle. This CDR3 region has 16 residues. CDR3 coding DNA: TGTGCCAGCAGCTTAGCGGGGGCGTCGAACACCGGGGAGCTGTTTTTT. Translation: CASSLAGASNTGELFF.

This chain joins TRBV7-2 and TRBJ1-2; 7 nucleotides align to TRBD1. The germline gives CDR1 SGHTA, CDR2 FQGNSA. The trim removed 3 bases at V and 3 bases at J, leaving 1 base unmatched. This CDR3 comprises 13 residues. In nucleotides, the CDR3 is TGTGCCAGCAGCTTTACAGGGGACTATGGCTACACCTTC. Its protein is CASSFTGDYGYTF.

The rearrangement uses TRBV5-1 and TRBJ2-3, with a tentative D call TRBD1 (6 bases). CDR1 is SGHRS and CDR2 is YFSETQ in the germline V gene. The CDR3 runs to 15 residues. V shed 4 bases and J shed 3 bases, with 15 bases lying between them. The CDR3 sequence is CASSITGFGTDTQYF. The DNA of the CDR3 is TGCGCCAGCAGCATCACAGGGTTTGGGACAGATACGCAGTATTTT. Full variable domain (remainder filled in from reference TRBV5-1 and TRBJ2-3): KAGVTQTPRYLIKTRGQQVTLSCSPISGHRSVSWYQQTPGQGLQFLFEYFSETQRNKGNFPGRFSGRQFSNSRSEMNVSTLELGDSALYLCASSITGFGTDTQYFGPGTRLTVL.